The 6 T cell receptor beta chains reported below all come from one sample, sequenced in a study of OX40 agonist ivuxolimab in advanced cancers. Profiled with immunoSEQ multiplex PCR; TCRdb holds only in-frame clones, not every one. This sample carries 60,000 or so clones, roughly 89% of them seen once, and the ten largest clones take under 0.85%. The sequencing here drew on CD4+ or CD8+ T cells sorted from blood, taken in a trial of the OX40 agonist ivuxolimab. These receptors were taken from an adult with an advanced solid tumor such as melanoma, head and neck, liver or kidney cancer.

This chain uses TRBV7-9 with TRBJ2-7; 8 positions agree with TRBD1. The germline V gene encodes CDR1 SEHNR and CDR2 FQNEAQ (reference sequence). Trimming cost V 1 base and J 10 bases; bases outside gene matches: 3. There are 12 residues in the CDR3. The CDR3: CASSLGDRRQYF. DNA for the CDR3: TGTGCCAGCAGCTTAGGGGACAGGCGTCAGTACTTC.

The DNA of the CDR3 is TGCAGCGTTTCTGGGGCTTTACAAGAGACCCAGTACTTC. It translates to CSVSGALQETQYF. The chain employs TRBV29-1 and TRBJ2-5; tentative D call: TRBD1 (5 bases). Germline assignment: CDR1 SQVTM and CDR2 ANQGSEA. There are 13 residues in the CDR3. The V gene lost 5 bases and the J gene lost 2 bases, with 12 bases spanning the gap.

The chain links TRBV6-5 to TRBJ1-3; no clear D. In germline, CDR1 is MNHEY, CDR2 SVGAGI. The CDR3 length is 15 residues. V shed 2 bases and J shed 3 bases, with 11 bases lying between them. CDR3 region: CASSYDMRRGNTIYF. The CDR3 DNA reads TGTGCCAGCAGTTACGACATGAGGCGTGGAAACACCATATATTTT.

V and J are TRBV7-2 and TRBJ2-3, with TRBD2 as a possible D gene (5 bases). The germline CDR1 and CDR2 sequences are SGHTA and FQGNSA. V lost 4 bases, J lost 1 base, and 9 bases lay in between. The CDR3 length is 14 residues. The chain's CDR3 is CASSSRRGTDTQYF. The CDR3 nucleotides read TGTGCCAGCAGCTCCCGGCGGGGCACAGATACGCAGTATTTT.

This chain uses TRBV7-9 with TRBJ1-4; D not resolved. V was pared by 5 bases and J by 0 bases, with 13 bases between. Germline V gene lookup returns CDR1 SEHNR and CDR2 FQNEAQ (reference sequence). CDR3 length equals 16 residues. CDR3 region: CASSLLGTATNEKLFF. The CDR3 nucleotides are TGTGCCAGCAGCCTACTAGGAACTGCAACTAATGAAAAACTGTTTTTT.

The chain is built from TRBV7-3 and TRBJ1-5; no firm D call. The ends were cut back, 5 bases at V and 8 bases at J, with 13 bases in the middle. Germline V gene lookup returns CDR1 SGHTA and CDR2 FQGTGA. This CDR3 contains 13 residues. This CDR3 is CASSLKNGEPQHF. DNA of the CDR3: TGTGCCAGCAGCCTTAAAAACGGGGAGCCCCAGCATTTT. The full variable domain, in which reference TRBV7-3 and TRBJ1-5 provide the parts outside the CDR3, is GAGVSQTPSNKVTEKGKYVELRCDPISGHTALYWYRQSLGQGPEFLIYFQGTGAADDSGLPNDRFFAVRPEGSVSTLKIQRTERGDSAVYLCASSLKNGEPQHFGDGTRLSIL.